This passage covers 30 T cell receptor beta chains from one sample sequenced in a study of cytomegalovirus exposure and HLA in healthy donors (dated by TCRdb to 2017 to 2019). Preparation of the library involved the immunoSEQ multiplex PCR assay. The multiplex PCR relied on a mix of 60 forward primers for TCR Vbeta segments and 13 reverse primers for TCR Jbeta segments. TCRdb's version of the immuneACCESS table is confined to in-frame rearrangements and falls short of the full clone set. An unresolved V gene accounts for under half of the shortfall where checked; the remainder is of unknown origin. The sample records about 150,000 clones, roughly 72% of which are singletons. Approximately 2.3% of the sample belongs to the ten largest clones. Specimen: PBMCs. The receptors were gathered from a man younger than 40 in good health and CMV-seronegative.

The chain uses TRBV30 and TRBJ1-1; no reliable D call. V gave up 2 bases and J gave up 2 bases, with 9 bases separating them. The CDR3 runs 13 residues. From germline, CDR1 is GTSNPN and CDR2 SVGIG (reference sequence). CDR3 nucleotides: TGTGCCTGGAGTCTCGACTCCAACACTGAAGCTTTCTTT. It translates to CAWSLDSNTEAFF.

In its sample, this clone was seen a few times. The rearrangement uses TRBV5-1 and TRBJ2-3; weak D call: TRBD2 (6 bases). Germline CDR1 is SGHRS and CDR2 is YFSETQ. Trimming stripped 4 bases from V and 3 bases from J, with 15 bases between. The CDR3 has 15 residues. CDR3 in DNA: TGCGCCAGCAGCCCGGACAACCGGGGGACAGATACGCAGTATTTT. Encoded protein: CASSPDNRGTDTQYF.

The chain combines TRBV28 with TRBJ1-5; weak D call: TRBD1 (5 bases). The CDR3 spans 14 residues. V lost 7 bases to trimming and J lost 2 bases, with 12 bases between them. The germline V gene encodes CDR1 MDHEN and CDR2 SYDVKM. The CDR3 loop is CASTQWGGNQPQHF. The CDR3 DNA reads TGTGCCAGCACCCAATGGGGGGGCAATCAGCCCCAGCATTTT.

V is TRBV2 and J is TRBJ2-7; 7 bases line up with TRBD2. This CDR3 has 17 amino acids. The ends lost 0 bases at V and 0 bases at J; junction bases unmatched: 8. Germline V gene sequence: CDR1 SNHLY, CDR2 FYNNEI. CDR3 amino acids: CASSEAPLAARSYEQYF. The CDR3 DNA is TGTGCCAGCAGTGAAGCGCCTCTAGCGGCGCGCTCCTACGAGCAGTACTTC. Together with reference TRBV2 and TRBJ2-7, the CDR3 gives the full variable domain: EPEVTQTPSHQVTQMGQEVILRCVPISNHLYFYWYRQILGQKVEFLVSFYNNEISEKSEIFDDQFSVERPDGSNFTLKIRSTKLEDSAMYFCASSEAPLAARSYEQYFGPGTRLTVT.

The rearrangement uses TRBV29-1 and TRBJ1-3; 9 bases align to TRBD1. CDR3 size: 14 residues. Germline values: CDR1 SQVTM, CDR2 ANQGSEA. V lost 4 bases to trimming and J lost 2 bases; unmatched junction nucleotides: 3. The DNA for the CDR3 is TGCAGCGTTGGTGGACAGGGGACTGGAAACACCATATATTTT. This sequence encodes CSVGGQGTGNTIYF.

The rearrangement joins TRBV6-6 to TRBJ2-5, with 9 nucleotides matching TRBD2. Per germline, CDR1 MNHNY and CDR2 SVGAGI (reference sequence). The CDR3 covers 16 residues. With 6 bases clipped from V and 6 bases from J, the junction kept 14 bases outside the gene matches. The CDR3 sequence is CASSPGGRGGVKTQYF. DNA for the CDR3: TGTGCCAGCAGCCCCGGGGGGCGGGGGGGCGTAAAGACCCAGTACTTC.

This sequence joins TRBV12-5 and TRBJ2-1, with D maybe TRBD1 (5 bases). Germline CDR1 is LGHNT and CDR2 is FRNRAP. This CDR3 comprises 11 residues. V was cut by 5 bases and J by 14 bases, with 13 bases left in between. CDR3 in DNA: TGTGCTAGTGGTACCGGGCAGGGTGAGTTCTTC. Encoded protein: CASGTGQGEFF.

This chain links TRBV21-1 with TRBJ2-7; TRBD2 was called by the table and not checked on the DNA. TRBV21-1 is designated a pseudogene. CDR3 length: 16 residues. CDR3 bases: TGTGCCAGCAGCAAAGCAATAAGCGGGGGGGCCTACGAGCAGTACTTC. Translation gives CASSKAISGGAYEQYF.

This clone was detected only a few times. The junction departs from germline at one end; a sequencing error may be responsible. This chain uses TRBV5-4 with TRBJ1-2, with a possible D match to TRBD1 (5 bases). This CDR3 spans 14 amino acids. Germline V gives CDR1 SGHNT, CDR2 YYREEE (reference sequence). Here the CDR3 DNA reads TGTGCCAGCAGCTTGAGGCAGGGTGCGTATGGCTACCCCTTC. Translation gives CASSLRQGAYGYPF.

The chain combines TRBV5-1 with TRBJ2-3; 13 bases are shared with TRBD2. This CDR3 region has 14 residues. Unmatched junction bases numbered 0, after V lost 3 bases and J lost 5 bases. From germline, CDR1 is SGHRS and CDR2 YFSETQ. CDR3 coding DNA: TGCGCCAGCAGCTGGACTAGCGGGAGAGATACGCAGTATTTT. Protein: CASSWTSGRDTQYF.

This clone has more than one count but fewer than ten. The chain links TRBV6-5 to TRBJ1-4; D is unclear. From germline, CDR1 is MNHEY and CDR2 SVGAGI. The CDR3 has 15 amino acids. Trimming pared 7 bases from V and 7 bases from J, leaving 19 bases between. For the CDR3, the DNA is TGTGCCAGCACTCCCCTCGGGTCCCTCGGTGAAAAACTGTTTTTT. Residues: CASTPLGSLGEKLFF.

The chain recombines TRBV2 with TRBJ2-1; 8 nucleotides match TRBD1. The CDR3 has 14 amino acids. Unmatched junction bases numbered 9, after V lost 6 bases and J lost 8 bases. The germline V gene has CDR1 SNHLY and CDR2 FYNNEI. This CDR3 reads CASSGTGPFDEQFF. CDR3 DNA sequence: TGTGCCAGCAGCGGGACAGGTCCCTTCGATGAGCAGTTCTTC. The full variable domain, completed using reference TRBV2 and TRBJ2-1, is EPEVTQTPSHQVTQMGQEVILRCVPISNHLYFYWYRQILGQKVEFLVSFYNNEISEKSEIFDDQFSVERPDGSNFTLKIRSTKLEDSAMYFCASSGTGPFDEQFFGPGTRLTVL.

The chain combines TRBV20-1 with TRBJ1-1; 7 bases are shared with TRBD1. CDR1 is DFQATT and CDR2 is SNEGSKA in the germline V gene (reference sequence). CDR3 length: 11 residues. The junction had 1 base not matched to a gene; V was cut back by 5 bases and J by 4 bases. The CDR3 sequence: CSASGGTEAFF. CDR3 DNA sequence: TGCAGTGCTTCAGGGGGCACTGAAGCTTTCTTT.

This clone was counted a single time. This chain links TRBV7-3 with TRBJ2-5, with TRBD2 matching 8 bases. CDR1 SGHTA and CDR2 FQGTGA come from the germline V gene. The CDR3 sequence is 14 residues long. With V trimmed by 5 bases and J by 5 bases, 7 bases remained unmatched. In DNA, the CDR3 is TGTGCCAGCAGCCCCGGGGGGGCAGCTGAGACCCAGTACTTC. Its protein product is CASSPGGAAETQYF.

CDR3 in amino acids: CASSSGTPTQHF. CDR3 nucleotides: TGTGCCAGTAGTTCCGGGACACCGACCCAGCATTTT. The chain recombines TRBV19 with TRBJ1-5; the D gene is possibly TRBD1 (6 bases). V was cut by 5 bases and J by 11 bases, with 13 bases left in between. Germline CDR1 and CDR2: LNHDA and SQIVND (reference sequence). The CDR3 totals 12 residues. Variable domain in full (rest from reference TRBV19 and TRBJ1-5): DGGITQSPKYLFRKEGQNVTLSCEQNLNHDAMYWYRQDPGQGLRLIYYSQIVNDFQKGDIAEGYSVSREKKESFPLTVTSAQKNPTAFYLCASSSGTPTQHFGDGTRLSIL.

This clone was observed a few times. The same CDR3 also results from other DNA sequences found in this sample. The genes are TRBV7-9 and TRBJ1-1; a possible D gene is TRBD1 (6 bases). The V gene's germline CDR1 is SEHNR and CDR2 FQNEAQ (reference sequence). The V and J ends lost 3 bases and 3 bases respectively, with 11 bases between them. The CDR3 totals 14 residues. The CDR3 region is CASSFATGYTEAFF. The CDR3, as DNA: TGTGCCAGCAGCTTCGCGACAGGATACACTGAAGCTTTCTTT. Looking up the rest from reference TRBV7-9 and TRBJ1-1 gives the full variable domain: DTGVSQNPRHKITKRGQNVTFRCDPISEHNRLYWYRQTLGQGPEFLTYFQNEAQLEKSRLLSDRFSAERPKGSFSTLEIQRTEQGDSAMYLCASSFATGYTEAFFGQGTRLTVV.

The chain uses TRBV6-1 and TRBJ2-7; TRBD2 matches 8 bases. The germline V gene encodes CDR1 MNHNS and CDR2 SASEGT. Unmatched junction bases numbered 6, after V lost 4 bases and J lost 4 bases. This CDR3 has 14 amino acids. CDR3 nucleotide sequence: TGTGCCAGCAGTGGGAGCGGGGGCCTGTACGAGCAGTACTTC. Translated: CASSGSGGLYEQYF.

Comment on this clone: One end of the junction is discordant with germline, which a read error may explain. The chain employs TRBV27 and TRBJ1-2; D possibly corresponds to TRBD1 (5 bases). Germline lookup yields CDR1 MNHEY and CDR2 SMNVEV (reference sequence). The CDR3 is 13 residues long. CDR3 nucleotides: TGTGCCAGCAGGGGGGGACCTAAGTATGGCTACACCTTC. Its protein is CASRGGPKYGYTF.

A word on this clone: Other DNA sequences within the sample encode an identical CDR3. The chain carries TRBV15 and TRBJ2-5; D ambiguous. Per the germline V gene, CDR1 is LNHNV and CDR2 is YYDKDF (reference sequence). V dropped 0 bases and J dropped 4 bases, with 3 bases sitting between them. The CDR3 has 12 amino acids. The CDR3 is CATSRDRETQYF. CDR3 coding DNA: TGTGCCACCAGCAGAGATCGAGAGACCCAGTACTTC.

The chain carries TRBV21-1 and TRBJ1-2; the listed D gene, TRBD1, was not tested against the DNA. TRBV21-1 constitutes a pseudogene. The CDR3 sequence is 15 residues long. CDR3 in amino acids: CASSNPLTGIYGYTF. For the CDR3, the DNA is TGTGCCAGCAGCAACCCCCTGACAGGGATCTATGGCTACACCTTC.

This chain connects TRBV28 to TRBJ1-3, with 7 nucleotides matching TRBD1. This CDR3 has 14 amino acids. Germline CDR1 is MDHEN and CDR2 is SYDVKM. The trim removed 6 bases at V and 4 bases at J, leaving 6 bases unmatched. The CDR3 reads CASSNRDRGNTIYF. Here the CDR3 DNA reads TGTGCCAGCAGCAATCGGGACAGAGGAAACACCATATATTTT.

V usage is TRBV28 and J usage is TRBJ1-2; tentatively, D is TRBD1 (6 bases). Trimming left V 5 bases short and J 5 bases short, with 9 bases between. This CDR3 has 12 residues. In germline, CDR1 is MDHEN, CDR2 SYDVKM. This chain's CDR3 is CASSNDRYGYTF. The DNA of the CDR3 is TGTGCCAGCAGTAACGACAGGTATGGCTACACCTTC.

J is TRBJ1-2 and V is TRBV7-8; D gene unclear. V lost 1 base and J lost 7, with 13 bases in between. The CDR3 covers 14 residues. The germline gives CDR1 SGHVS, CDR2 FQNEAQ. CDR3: CASSLGGPEGGYTF. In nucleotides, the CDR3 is TGTGCCAGCAGCTTAGGAGGCCCGGAGGGTGGCTACACCTTC.

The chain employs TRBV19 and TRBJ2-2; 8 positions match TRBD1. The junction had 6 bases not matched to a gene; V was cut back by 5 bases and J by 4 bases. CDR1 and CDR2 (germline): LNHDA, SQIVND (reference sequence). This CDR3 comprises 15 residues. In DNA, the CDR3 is TGTGCCAGTAGTCCCCGGACAGGGTCCACCGGGGAGCTGTTTTTT. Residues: CASSPRTGSTGELFF. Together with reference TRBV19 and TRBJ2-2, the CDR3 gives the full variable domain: DGGITQSPKYLFRKEGQNVTLSCEQNLNHDAMYWYRQDPGQGLRLIYYSQIVNDFQKGDIAEGYSVSREKKESFPLTVTSAQKNPTAFYLCASSPRTGSTGELFFGEGSRLTVL.

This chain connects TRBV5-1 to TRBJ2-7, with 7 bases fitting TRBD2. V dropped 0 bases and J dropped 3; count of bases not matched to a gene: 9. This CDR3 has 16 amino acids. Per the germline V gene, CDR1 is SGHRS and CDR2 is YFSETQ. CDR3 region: CASSLAGSSGFYEQYF. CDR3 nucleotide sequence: TGCGCCAGCAGCTTGGCCGGGTCTAGCGGATTCTACGAGCAGTACTTC.

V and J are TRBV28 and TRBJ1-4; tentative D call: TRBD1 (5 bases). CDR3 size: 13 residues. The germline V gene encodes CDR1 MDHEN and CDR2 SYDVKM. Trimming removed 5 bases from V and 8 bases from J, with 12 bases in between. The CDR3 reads CASSLDMEEKLFF. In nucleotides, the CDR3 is TGTGCCAGCAGTCTGGACATGGAGGAAAAACTGTTTTTT.

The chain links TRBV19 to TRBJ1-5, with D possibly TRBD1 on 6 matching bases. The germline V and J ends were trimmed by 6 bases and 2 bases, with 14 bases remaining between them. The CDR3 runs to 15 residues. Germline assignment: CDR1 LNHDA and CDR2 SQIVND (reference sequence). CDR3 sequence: CASSDGGLGNQPQHF. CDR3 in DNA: TGTGCCAGTAGCGACGGGGGGCTGGGCAATCAGCCCCAGCATTTT.

The CDR3 protein is CASSQSGTGDTGELFF. For the CDR3, the DNA is TGTGCCAGCAGTCAGTCAGGGACAGGGGATACCGGGGAGCTGTTTTTT. The chain recombines TRBV28 with TRBJ2-2; TRBD1 aligns across 10 bases. The J segment lost 5 bases and the V segment lost 5 bases, leaving 8 bases of the junction unmatched. This CDR3 spans 16 amino acids. Per the germline V gene, CDR1 is MDHEN and CDR2 is SYDVKM.

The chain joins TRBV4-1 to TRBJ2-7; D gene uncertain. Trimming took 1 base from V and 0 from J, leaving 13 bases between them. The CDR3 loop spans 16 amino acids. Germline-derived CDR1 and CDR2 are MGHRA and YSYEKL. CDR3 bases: TGCGCCAGCAGCCAAGTAAACTTAGTGAGCTCCTACGAGCAGTACTTC. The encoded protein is CASSQVNLVSSYEQYF.

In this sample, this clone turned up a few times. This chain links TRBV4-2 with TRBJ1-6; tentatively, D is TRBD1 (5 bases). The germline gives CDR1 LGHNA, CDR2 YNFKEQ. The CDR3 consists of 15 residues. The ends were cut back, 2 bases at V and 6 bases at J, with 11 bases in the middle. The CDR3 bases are TGTGCCAGCAGCCAACCTTCAGGGCCTAATTCACCCCTCCACTTT. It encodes CASSQPSGPNSPLHF.